The 3 T cell receptor beta chains in this list originate from one sample, sequenced in a study of cytomegalovirus exposure and HLA in healthy donors. The PCR ran on 60 Vbeta and 13 Jbeta primers. Here immunoSEQ multiplex PCR was the method, and the copy in TCRdb shows in-frame clones only, minus some. The sample has 100,000 to 150,000 clones; the top ten hold about 2.2%. Sequenced material: PBMCs. Receptor source: a man aged 35 to 55 in good health and CMV-seronegative.

The chain combines TRBV5-1 with TRBJ2-5; D may be TRBD2 (5 bases). CDR1 is SGHRS, CDR2 YFSETQ, per germline. V lost 0 bases and J lost 7, with 16 bases in between. This CDR3 is 15 amino acids long. CDR3 sequence reads: CASSLDPPLEGTQYF. The CDR3 nucleotides are TGCGCCAGCAGCTTGGATCCACCCCTCGAGGGGACCCAGTACTTC.

The gene calls are TRBV6-6 and TRBJ2-2; 12 nucleotides line up with TRBD2. This CDR3 has 16 residues. The V gene's germline CDR1 is MNHNY and CDR2 SVGAGI (reference sequence). V gave up 6 bases and J gave up 4 bases; unmatched junction bases: 6. CDR3 loop: CASSRLAGEGTGELFF. Here the CDR3 DNA reads TGTGCCAGCAGCAGACTAGCGGGAGAGGGCACCGGGGAGCTGTTTTTT.

V gene TRBV30 combines with J gene TRBJ1-5, with no clear D. Deletions cut 8 bases from V and 3 bases from J, with 11 bases between. The CDR3 totals 12 residues. From germline, CDR1 is GTSNPN and CDR2 SVGIG (reference sequence). The CDR3 here is CASGRNNQPQHF. CDR3 bases: TGTGCCAGCGGACGGAACAATCAGCCCCAGCATTTT.